A single sample is the source of the 20 T cell receptor beta chains below, sequenced in a study of T cell repertoires in cytomegalovirus infection. TCRdb itself ran the reads through MiXCR, one entry per CDR3 protein. This table has roughly 320,000 distinct CDR3 sequences, 9% to 9.5% appearing once. Sequencing was done on a sample of PBMCs. The receptors were sampled from a human donor in good health (CMV status not recorded). Some clones in this sample may be carry-over from other donors' samples.

V usage is TRBV12-3 or TRBV12-4 and J usage is TRBJ2-3; 8 bases fit TRBD2. This CDR3 region has 17 residues. J lost 2 bases, V lost 0 bases, and 7 bases had no gene match. DNA of the CDR3: TGTGCCAGCAGTTTAGCGGGAAGCGGGGGATCCACAGATACGCAGTATTTT. Translating gives CASSLAGSGGSTDTQYF.

This clonotype was detected a few times. V gene TRBV28 combines with J gene TRBJ1-2; D perhaps matches TRBD1 (5 bases). CDR3 length equals 12 residues. Trimming removed 6 bases from V and 8 bases from J, with 13 bases in between. Germline assignment: CDR1 MDHEN and CDR2 SYDVKM. In DNA form, the CDR3 reads TGTGCCAGCAGAACTCAGGGAGGCGGCTACACCTTC. Encoded protein: CASRTQGGGYTF.

Ten or more counts support this clonotype. The chain is built from TRBV7-2 and TRBJ2-5; TRBD1 matches 8 bases. CDR1 is SGHTA, CDR2 FQGNSA, per germline. The CDR3 sequence is 14 residues long. J gave up 5 bases and V 3 bases, and 5 bases lay outside the gene matches. In nucleotides, the CDR3 is TGTGCCAGCAGCTTGACGACAGGGGTTGAGACCCAGTACTTC. It codes for CASSLTTGVETQYF.

In its sample, this clonotype was seen many times. The rearrangement joins TRBV6-2 or TRBV6-3 to TRBJ2-1, with TRBD2 matching over 9 bases. Germline loops: CDR1 MNHEY, CDR2 SVGEGT. With 3 bases clipped from V and 6 bases from J, the junction kept 9 bases outside the gene matches. CDR3 length: 16 residues. The DNA for the CDR3 is TGTGCCAGCAGTTATGTAGCGGGGGAGCTAACCAATGAGCAGTTCTTC. It codes for CASSYVAGELTNEQFF.

DNA of the CDR3: TGTGCCAGCAGTGTTCTGAGCTCTGGGGCCAACGTCCTGACTTTC. Its translation: CASSVLSSGANVLTF. The V call is TRBV2, the J call TRBJ2-6; D is unresolved. The CDR3 has 15 amino acids. Germline CDR1 and CDR2: SNHLY and FYNNEI. The germline V and J ends were trimmed by 4 bases and 0 bases, with 7 bases remaining between them.

The rearrangement joins TRBV20-1 to TRBJ1-6; the D gene is possibly TRBD1 (6 bases). The CDR3 sequence is 12 residues long. V was clipped by 7 bases and J by 4 bases, with 8 bases between them. Germline loops: CDR1 DFQATT, CDR2 SNEGSKA (reference sequence). The CDR3 protein is CSVQGYNSPLHF. The CDR3 nucleotides read TGCAGTGTACAGGGATATAATTCACCCCTCCACTTT.

This sequence joins TRBV20-1 and TRBJ2-3; 8 bases line up with TRBD1. V shed 1 base, J shed 0 bases, and the junction held 15 bases outside the gene matches. CDR1 DFQATT and CDR2 SNEGSKA come from the germline V gene (reference sequence). The CDR3 totals 19 residues. CDR3 residues: CSARGRGTGYPTSTDTQYF. The CDR3 DNA is TGCAGTGCTAGAGGGAGGGGGACAGGATACCCGACTAGCACAGATACGCAGTATTTT.

This clonotype was seen ten or more times. This chain uses TRBV7-9 with TRBJ1-5; a possible D gene is TRBD1 (5 bases). The ends were cut back, 5 bases at V and 1 base at J, with 9 bases in the middle. The CDR3 is made up of 14 amino acids. From germline, CDR1 is SEHNR and CDR2 FQNEAQ (reference sequence). The CDR3 spells CASSNRGSNQPQHF. The CDR3 nucleotides read TGTGCCAGCAGCAACCGGGGGAGCAATCAGCCCCAGCATTTT. Supplemented by reference TRBV7-9 and TRBJ1-5, the full variable domain reads DTGVSQNPRHKITKRGQNVTFRCDPISEHNRLYWYRQTLGQGPEFLTYFQNEAQLEKSRLLSDRFSAERPKGSFSTLEIQRTEQGDSAMYLCASSNRGSNQPQHFGDGTRLSIL.

The table lists this clonotype with a count of one. This sequence joins TRBV6-5 and TRBJ2-2, with 12 bases aligning to TRBD1. The CDR3 sequence is 15 residues long. Germline assignment: CDR1 MNHEY and CDR2 SVGAGI. After removal of 5 bases from V and 6 bases from J, the junction contained 4 bases not matched to a gene. The CDR3 reads CASSNRDRGPGELFF. The CDR3 coding sequence is TGTGCCAGCAGTAACCGGGACAGGGGGCCCGGGGAGCTGTTTTTT.

Ten or more counts support this clonotype. This sequence joins TRBV11-2 and TRBJ1-2; D might be TRBD1 (6 bases). Between the trimmed V and J ends, which lost 5 bases and 4 bases, there was a span of 17 bases. Per germline, CDR1 SGHAT and CDR2 FQNNGV. This CDR3 is built from 15 residues. CDR3 sequence (DNA): TGTGCCAGCAGCCCCCCCCGGGGGCAAGGCTATGGCTACACCTTC. Translated: CASSPPRGQGYGYTF.

This clonotype was counted only a few times. V gene TRBV7-2 combines with J gene TRBJ2-1; a weak D match, TRBD2 (6 bases). The ends were cut back, 3 bases at V and 8 bases at J, with 14 bases in the middle. Germline lookup yields CDR1 SGHTA and CDR2 FQGNSA. This CDR3 comprises 14 residues. DNA for the CDR3: TGTGCCAGCAGCTTGCCAGCGGGCGGCGATGAGCAGTTCTTC. Its protein product is CASSLPAGGDEQFF.

This clonotype came up many times. The chain is built from TRBV2 and TRBJ2-1; 8 bases are shared with TRBD1. The V gene's germline CDR1 is SNHLY and CDR2 FYNNEI. The CDR3 runs 15 residues. The ends lost 6 bases at V and 5 bases at J; junction bases unmatched: 9. The CDR3 region is CASRHGQGANNEQFF. CDR3 bases: TGTGCCAGCAGACACGGGCAGGGGGCGAACAATGAGCAGTTCTTC.

This chain connects TRBV7-9 to TRBJ2-7; D might be TRBD1 (6 bases). The germline CDR1 and CDR2 sequences are SEHNR and FQNEAQ (reference sequence). V was shortened by 1 base and J by 6 bases, with 16 bases between the two germline ends. The CDR3 runs 15 residues. The chain's CDR3 is CASSLEAGALSEQYF. The CDR3 DNA reads TGTGCCAGCAGCTTAGAGGCAGGGGCCCTAAGCGAGCAGTACTTC.

This clonotype has ten or more counts. V usage is TRBV7-2 and J usage is TRBJ1-5, with 9 bases that match TRBD1. The CDR3 length is 19 residues. Germline V CDR1 and CDR2: SGHTA, FQGNSA. Unmatched junction bases numbered 17, after V lost 2 bases and J lost 6 bases. The CDR3 DNA reads as TGTGCCAGCAGCTTAACGTTCCCTACCCTACAGGGGGCAAGTCAGCCCCAGCATTTT. Its protein product is CASSLTFPTLQGASQPQHF.

The chain uses TRBV27 and TRBJ1-2; 10 bases agree with TRBD1. The length of the CDR3 is 18 residues. The V gene's germline CDR1 is MNHEY and CDR2 SMNVEV (reference sequence). J gave up 6 bases and V 0 bases, and 13 bases lay outside the gene matches. CDR3 in DNA: TGTGCCAGCAGTTTATCGCGCCTCCGGGACAGGGGTAATCATGGCTACACCTTC. Translating gives CASSLSRLRDRGNHGYTF.

The table lists this clonotype with many counts. J is TRBJ2-3 and V is TRBV7-3; D gene unclear. V was pared by 2 bases and J by 0 bases, with 9 bases between. The CDR3 is made up of 15 amino acids. CDR1 is SGHTA and CDR2 is FQGTGA in the germline V gene. The DNA of the CDR3 is TGTGCCAGCAGCTTAGACCTCACTAGCACAGATACGCAGTATTTT. Translated, it gives CASSLDLTSTDTQYF.

This clonotype was recorded a few times. This sequence joins TRBV24-1 and TRBJ2-5; 9 bases fit TRBD1. Germline CDR1 and CDR2: KGHDR and SFDVKD. There are 15 residues in the CDR3. The ends lost 3 bases at V and 5 bases at J; junction bases unmatched: 6. CDR3 loop: CATSDAGTGLETQYF. The CDR3 bases are TGTGCCACCAGTGATGCCGGGACAGGGCTGGAGACCCAGTACTTC.

The rearrangement uses TRBV7-2 and TRBJ1-1; TRBD1 might be the D (5 bases). V shed 6 bases and J shed 2 bases, with 13 bases lying between them. The germline V gene has CDR1 SGHTA and CDR2 FQGNSA. The CDR3 has 14 residues. CDR3 DNA: TGTGCCAGCAGGCCCGGGACGACAAACACTGAAGCTTTCTTT. Translation: CASRPGTTNTEAFF.

This clonotype was counted between two and nine times. The chain is built from TRBV7-6 and TRBJ1-2; D not resolved. The CDR3 is 15 residues long. V dropped 1 base and J dropped 3 bases, with 12 bases sitting between them. Germline V gene data show CDR1 as SGHVS and CDR2 as FNYEAQ. The CDR3 reads CASSLGGEGYYGYTF. The CDR3 region has the DNA TGTGCCAGCAGCTTAGGGGGAGAAGGGTACTATGGCTACACCTTC.

The chain has TRBV19 and TRBJ1-2, with TRBD1 as a possible D gene (5 bases). Trimming cost V 7 bases and J 4 bases, with 13 bases left between them. The CDR3 length is 13 residues. Germline CDR1 LNHDA, CDR2 SQIVND (reference sequence). The CDR3: CASTQRGRYGYTF. CDR3 sequence (DNA): TGTGCCAGTACCCAGCGGGGACGCTATGGCTACACCTTC.